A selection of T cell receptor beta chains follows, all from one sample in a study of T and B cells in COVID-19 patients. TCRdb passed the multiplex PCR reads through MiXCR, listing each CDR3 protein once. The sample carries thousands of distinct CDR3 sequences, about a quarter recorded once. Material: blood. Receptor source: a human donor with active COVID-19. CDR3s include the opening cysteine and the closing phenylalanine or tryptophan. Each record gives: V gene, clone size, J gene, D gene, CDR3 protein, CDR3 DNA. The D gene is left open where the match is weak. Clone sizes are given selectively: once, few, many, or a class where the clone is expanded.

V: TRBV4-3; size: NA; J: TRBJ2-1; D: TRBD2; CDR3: CASSHSWAGTRRGNEQFF; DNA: TGTGCCAGCAGCCACTCATGGGCAGGGACTAGGAGGGGCAATGAGCAGTTCTTC
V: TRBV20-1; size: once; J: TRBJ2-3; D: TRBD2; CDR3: CSAGGTSGVITDTQYF; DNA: TGCAGTGCGGGCGGGACTAGCGGGGTGATCACAGATACGCAGTATTTT
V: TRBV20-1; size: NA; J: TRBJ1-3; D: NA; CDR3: CSAREGTAGNTIYF; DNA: TGCAGTGCTAGAGAGGGGACGGCTGGAAACACCATATATTTT
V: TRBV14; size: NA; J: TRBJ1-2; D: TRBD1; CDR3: CASSQQGEGLYGYTF; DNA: TGTGCCAGCAGCCAACAGGGGGAAGGGCTATATGGCTACACCTTC
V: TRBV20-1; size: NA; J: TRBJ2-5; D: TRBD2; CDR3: CSATELAGVGETQYF; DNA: TGCAGTGCTACAGAACTAGCGGGAGTAGGAGAGACCCAGTACTTC
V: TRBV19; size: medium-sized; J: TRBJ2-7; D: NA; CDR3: CASSNGSAGHGYEQYF; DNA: TGTGCCAGTAGTAATGGGTCGGCGGGACATGGCTACGAGCAGTACTTC
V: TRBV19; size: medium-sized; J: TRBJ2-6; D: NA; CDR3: CASSIDRLSGANVLTF; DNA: TGTGCCAGTAGTATAGACCGTCTTTCTGGGGCCAACGTCCTGACTTTC
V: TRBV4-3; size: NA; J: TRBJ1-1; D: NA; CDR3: CASSQIAGDTEAFF; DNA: TGCGCCAGCAGCCAAATCGCGGGGGACACTGAAGCTTTCTTT
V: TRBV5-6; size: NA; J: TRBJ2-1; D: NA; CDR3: CASSLGQGLYNEQFF; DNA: TGTGCCAGCAGCTTAGGACAGGGACTATACAATGAGCAGTTCTTC
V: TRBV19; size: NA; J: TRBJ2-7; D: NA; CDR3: CASSYPRAELLRGSYEQYF; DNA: TGTGCCAGCAGTTATCCAAGGGCCGAATTACTACGCGGTAGCTACGAGCAGTACTTC
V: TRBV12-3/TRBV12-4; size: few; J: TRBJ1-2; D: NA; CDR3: CASSLIIGISYGYTF; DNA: TGTGCCAGCAGTTTAATAATAGGGATCAGCTATGGCTACACCTTC
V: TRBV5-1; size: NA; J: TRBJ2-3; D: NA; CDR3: CASSLELADTQYF; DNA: TGCGCCAGCAGCTTGGAACTTGCTGATACGCAGTATTTT
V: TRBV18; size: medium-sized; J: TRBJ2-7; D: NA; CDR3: CASSRDTPYSYEQYF; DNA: TGTGCCAGCTCACGGGACACGCCGTACTCCTACGAGCAGTACTTC
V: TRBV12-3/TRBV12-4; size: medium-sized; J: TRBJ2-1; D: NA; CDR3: CASSLAEVRYNEQFF; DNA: TGTGCCAGCAGTTTAGCGGAGGTGAGGTACAATGAGCAGTTCTTC
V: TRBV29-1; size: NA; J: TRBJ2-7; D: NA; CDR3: CSVEQGKAEQYF; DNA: TGCAGCGTTGAACAGGGTAAGGCCGAGCAGTACTTC
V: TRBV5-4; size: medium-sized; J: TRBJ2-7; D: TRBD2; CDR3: CASSLGQAGGYAEQYF; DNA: TGTGCCAGCAGCTTAGGGCAAGCGGGGGGGTACGCCGAGCAGTACTTC
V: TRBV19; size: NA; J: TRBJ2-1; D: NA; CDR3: CASIGGGGGYNEQFF; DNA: TGTGCCAGTATCGGGGGAGGGGGAGGGTACAATGAGCAGTTCTTC
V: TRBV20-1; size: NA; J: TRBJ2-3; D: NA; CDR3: CSARGGGDTQYF; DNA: TGCAGTGCTAGAGGGGGCGGAGATACGCAGTATTTT
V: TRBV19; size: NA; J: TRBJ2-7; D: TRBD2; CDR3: CASRPRTSGGYEQYF; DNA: TGTGCCAGTAGGCCCAGGACTAGCGGGGGATACGAGCAGTACTTC
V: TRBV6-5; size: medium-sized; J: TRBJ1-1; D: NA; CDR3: CAVSPGTILNRNTEAFF; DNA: TGTGCCGTCAGTCCTGGGACGATACTCAACAGGAACACTGAAGCTTTCTTT
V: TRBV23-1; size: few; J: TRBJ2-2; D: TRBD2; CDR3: CASSGTSGRRNTGELFF; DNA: TGCGCCAGCAGCGGGACTAGCGGGAGGAGGAACACCGGGGAGCTGTTTTTT
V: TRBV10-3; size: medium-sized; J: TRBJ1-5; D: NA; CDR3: CAISGSRDNQPQHF; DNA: TGTGCCATCAGTGGCTCCAGGGACAATCAGCCCCAGCATTTT
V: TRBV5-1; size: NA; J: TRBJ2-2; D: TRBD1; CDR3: CASSLPGGTGELFF; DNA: TGCGCCAGCAGCTTACCAGGGGGCACCGGGGAGCTGTTTTTT
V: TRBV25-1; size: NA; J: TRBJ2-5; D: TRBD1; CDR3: CARSRPGTGVGETQYF; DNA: TGTGCCAGGAGTCGCCCCGGGACAGGGGTAGGAGAGACCCAGTACTTC
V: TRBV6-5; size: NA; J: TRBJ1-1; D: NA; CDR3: CASMKGGLGAFF; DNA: TGTGCCAGCATGAAGGGCGGACTGGGGGCTTTCTTT
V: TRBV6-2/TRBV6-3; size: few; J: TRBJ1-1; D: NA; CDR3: CASSTLDTRLNTEAFF; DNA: TGTGCCAGCAGTACTCTGGACACCAGATTGAACACTGAAGCTTTCTTT
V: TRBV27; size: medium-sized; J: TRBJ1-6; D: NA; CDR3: CASSLGPLGTLHF; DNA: TGTGCCAGCAGTTTAGGTCCCCTAGGGACCCTCCACTTT
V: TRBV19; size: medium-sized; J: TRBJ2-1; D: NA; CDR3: CASSISGGHWDEQFF; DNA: TGTGCCAGTAGTATATCTGGGGGCCATTGGGATGAGCAGTTCTTC
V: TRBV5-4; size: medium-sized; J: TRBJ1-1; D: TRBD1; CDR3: CASSLASQGARWTEAFF; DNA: TGTGCCAGCAGCTTGGCGTCACAGGGGGCAAGATGGACTGAAGCTTTCTTT
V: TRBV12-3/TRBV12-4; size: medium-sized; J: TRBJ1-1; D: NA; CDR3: CASSLESSTEAFF; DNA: TGTGCCAGCAGTTTAGAAAGTTCCACTGAAGCTTTCTTT
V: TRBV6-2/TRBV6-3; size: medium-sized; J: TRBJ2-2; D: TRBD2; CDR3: CASSPSGSTGELFF; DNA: TGTGCCAGCAGTCCTAGCGGGAGCACCGGGGAGCTGTTTTTT
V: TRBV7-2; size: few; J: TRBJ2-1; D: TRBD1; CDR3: CASSWGQGNMNEQFF; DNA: TGTGCCAGCAGCTGGGGACAGGGGAATATGAATGAGCAGTTCTTC
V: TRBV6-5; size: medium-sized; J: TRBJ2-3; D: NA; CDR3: CASSLESTDTQYF; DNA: TGTGCCAGCAGTCTTGAAAGCACAGATACGCAGTATTTT
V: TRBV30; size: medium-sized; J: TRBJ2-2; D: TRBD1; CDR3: CAWSGFRGTAHTGELFF; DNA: TGTGCCTGGAGCGGGTTCAGAGGGACAGCTCACACCGGGGAGCTGTTTTTT
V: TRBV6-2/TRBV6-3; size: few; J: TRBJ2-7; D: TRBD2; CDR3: CASIPGLAGTLGEQYF; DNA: TGTGCCAGCATCCCCGGACTAGCGGGGACCCTAGGCGAGCAGTACTTC
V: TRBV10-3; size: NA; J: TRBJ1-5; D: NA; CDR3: CAISESEWNQPQHF; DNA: TGTGCCATCAGTGAGTCCGAGTGGAATCAGCCCCAGCATTTT
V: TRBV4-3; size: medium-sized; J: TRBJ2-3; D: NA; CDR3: CASSQGGVGTDTQYF; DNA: TGCGCCAGCAGCCAAGGAGGGGTCGGAACAGATACGCAGTATTTT
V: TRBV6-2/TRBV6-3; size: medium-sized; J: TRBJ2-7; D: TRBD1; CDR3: CASSRDRGVYTEQYF; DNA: TGTGCCAGCAGTCGGGACAGGGGAGTATATACGGAGCAGTACTTC
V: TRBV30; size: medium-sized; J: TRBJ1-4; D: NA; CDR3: CAWRAGRGIEKLFF; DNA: TGTGCCTGGAGAGCCGGGCGAGGGATCGAAAAACTGTTTTTT